This TCR beta chain came from a study of blood T cell repertoires in COVID-19. Study as a whole: COVID-19 samples, acute and convalescent, were from the United States, Italy and Spain. The analysed material was cDNA or gDNA that came from T cells, B-cell-depleted T cells, or PBMCs.

How the authors handled the data: Reference gene primer amplification yielded estimated nucleated cell counts. Clones were read by immunoSEQ multiplex PCR, and TCRdb kept only the in-frame ones, dropping some. V, J and clone size are taken as reported in that table, and D and trimming were inferred from the DNA itself. The table includes over 120,000 clones, approximately 84% detected once. V lost 2 bases to trimming and J lost 0 bases, with 11 bases between them. Germline CDR1 reads SGHKS; CDR2 reads YYEKEE (reference sequence). CDR3 length equals 15 residues. This clone appeared a single time. V is TRBV5-5 and J is TRBJ1-2; possibly TRBD1 for D (6 bases). The receptor's source is a human donor in a cohort sampled during active COVID-19. Material: peripheral blood. Written as DNA, the CDR3 is TGTGCCAGCAGCTTCAGGGGCAACCCTAACTATGGCTACACCTTC. It yields the protein CASSFRGNPNYGYTF.